These 21 T cell receptor beta chains came from one sample sequenced in a study of beta chain features in type 1 diabetes. Broader study findings: In all four CD4+ subsets, TCRB CDR3 length was significantly, moderately reduced in type 1 diabetes.

These receptors lack a known antigen. Isolated RNA was reverse transcribed in full, so expressed TCRB transcripts were sequenced. TCRdb keeps only in-frame clones here, not all; method: immunoSEQ multiplex PCR. The repertoire consists of 640,000 or so clones, with roughly 13% occurring once and the leading ten covering approximately 0.022%. Sequenced sample: naive CD4+ T cells from blood. These receptor sequences come from a man younger than 30 with type 1 diabetes.

This clone came up a few times. The V gene is TRBV13, the J gene TRBJ2-4, with D maybe TRBD1 (6 bases). This CDR3 has 15 amino acids. The V gene lost 2 bases and the J gene lost 0 bases, with 8 bases spanning the gap. The V gene's germline CDR1 is PRHDT and CDR2 FYEKMQ (reference sequence). The CDR3 spells CASSLPGVAKNIQYF. CDR3 sequence (DNA): TGTGCCAGCAGCTTACCAGGGGTAGCCAAAAACATTCAGTACTTC.

The rearrangement joins TRBV30 to TRBJ1-4; D is unresolved. The CDR3 has 12 amino acids. The germline gives CDR1 GTSNPN, CDR2 SVGIG (reference sequence). Deletions cut 2 bases from V and 8 bases from J, with 9 bases between. The CDR3 DNA is TGTGCCTGGAGTAAGGTCGGCGAAAAACTGTTTTTT. Protein: CAWSKVGEKLFF.

This clone was seen a few times. The rearrangement uses TRBV11-1 and TRBJ1-6, with unresolved D. Germline-derived CDR1 and CDR2 are SGHAT and FQDESV (reference sequence). The CDR3 loop spans 15 amino acids. The ends were cut back, 7 bases at V and 9 bases at J, with 19 bases in the middle. Written as DNA, the CDR3 is TGTGCCAGCACCCCGGATGGGAGCTGGGTTTCACCCCTCCACTTT. Its translation: CASTPDGSWVSPLHF.

This clone has a handful of counts. This chain connects TRBV5-1 to TRBJ1-1, with D hard to call. This CDR3 has 14 residues. Per germline, CDR1 SGHRS and CDR2 YFSETQ. V lost 2 bases, J lost 4 bases, and 12 bases lay in between. The CDR3 is CASSLGGIGTEAFF. Here the CDR3 DNA reads TGCGCCAGCAGCTTAGGCGGGATCGGCACTGAAGCTTTCTTT.

This chain connects TRBV6-5 to TRBJ1-1, with D perhaps matching TRBD1 (5 bases). This CDR3 comprises 14 residues. Trimming took 4 bases from V and 2 from J, leaving 11 bases between them. Germline loops: CDR1 MNHEY, CDR2 SVGAGI. The CDR3 DNA reads TGTGCCAGCAGTTTGGGACCCGCCAACACTGAAGCTTTCTTT. It encodes CASSLGPANTEAFF.

A few counts support this clone. J is TRBJ1-5 and V is TRBV19, with unresolved D. The CDR3 totals 12 residues. The V end lost 5 bases, the J end lost 7 bases, and 9 bases lay between the germline ends. Germline V gene lookup returns CDR1 LNHDA and CDR2 SQIVND (reference sequence). The CDR3 bases are TGTGCCAGTAGTGCCTCCGGGCAGCCCCAGCATTTT. Amino acids: CASSASGQPQHF.

In this sample, this clone turned up a few times. The J gene is TRBJ1-3, the V gene TRBV2; possible D gene TRBD1, 5 bases. The CDR3 sequence is 15 residues long. V lost 6 bases and J 0 bases, leaving 12 bases between the germline ends. Germline V CDR1 and CDR2: SNHLY, FYNNEI. In nucleotides, the CDR3 is TGTGCCAGCAGGGAATCGGGGGACTCTGGAAACACCATATATTTT. Amino acids: CASRESGDSGNTIYF. Full variable domain (remainder filled in from reference TRBV2 and TRBJ1-3): EPEVTQTPSHQVTQMGQEVILRCVPISNHLYFYWYRQILGQKVEFLVSFYNNEISEKSEIFDDQFSVERPDGSNFTLKIRSTKLEDSAMYFCASRESGDSGNTIYFGEGSWLTVV.

The chain couples TRBV9 to TRBJ2-3; TRBD1 might be the D (5 bases). The germline V and J ends were trimmed by 0 bases and 4 bases, with 6 bases remaining between them. CDR1 is SGDLS and CDR2 is YYNGEE in the germline V gene. The CDR3 consists of 13 residues. The CDR3 DNA is TGTGCCAGCAGCGTAGTAGGGGCAGATACGCAGTATTTT. Encoded protein: CASSVVGADTQYF.

The chain recombines TRBV29-1 with TRBJ2-2, with D perhaps matching TRBD1 (5 bases). The CDR3 is 14 residues long. Germline V gene lookup returns CDR1 SQVTM and CDR2 ANQGSEA. Trimming stripped 6 bases from V and 2 bases from J, with 13 bases between. The CDR3 sequence: CSVRTPTNTGELFF. The CDR3 DNA is TGCAGCGTCCGGACACCAACCAACACCGGGGAGCTGTTTTTT.

The chain uses TRBV2 and TRBJ1-4; D is perhaps TRBD1 (5 bases). The germline V gene encodes CDR1 SNHLY and CDR2 FYNNEI. The CDR3 totals 14 residues. Trimming shortened V by 6 bases and J by 4 bases, and 12 bases separated the two germline ends. The CDR3 region is CASRPTVINEKLFF. The DNA for the CDR3 is TGTGCCAGCAGGCCGACAGTGATTAATGAAAAACTGTTTTTT.

This rearrangement joins TRBV30 to TRBJ2-3; D may be TRBD1 or TRBD2 (5 bases each). Per the germline V gene, CDR1 is GTSNPN and CDR2 is SVGIG (reference sequence). Trimming took 5 bases from V and 6 from J, leaving 12 bases between them. The CDR3 length is 12 residues. The DNA of the CDR3 is TGTGCCTGGGGGACCATGGGCGATACGCAGTATTTT. Translating it yields CAWGTMGDTQYF.

In its sample, this clone was seen a few times. The chain combines TRBV9 with TRBJ2-1; 10 positions match TRBD1. The CDR3 consists of 17 residues. J gave up 8 bases and V 3 bases, and 14 bases lay outside the gene matches. Germline V CDR1 and CDR2: SGDLS, YYNGEE. The CDR3 spells CASSERGRQGAWDEQFF. The CDR3 nucleotides are TGTGCCAGCAGCGAGCGCGGACGACAGGGGGCCTGGGATGAGCAGTTCTTC.

J is TRBJ1-3 and V is TRBV30; 8 bases align to TRBD1. Germline assignment: CDR1 GTSNPN and CDR2 SVGIG (reference sequence). V shed 4 bases, J shed 3 bases, and the junction held 5 bases outside the gene matches. The CDR3 sequence is 14 residues long. CDR3 region: CAWTVQGVGNTIYF. The CDR3 coding sequence is TGTGCCTGGACCGTACAGGGGGTTGGAAACACCATATATTTT. Based on the CDR3 plus reference TRBV30 and TRBJ1-3, the full variable domain is SQTIHQWPATLVQPVGSPLSLECTVEGTSNPNLYWYRQAAGRGLQLLFYSVGIGQISSEVPQNLSASRPQDRQFILSSKKLLLSDSGFYLCAWTVQGVGNTIYFGEGSWLTVV.

This clone was seen just once. The V and J genes are TRBV6-5 and TRBJ1-1; 7 nucleotides match TRBD1. The CDR3 length is 14 residues. Trimming at V came to 6 bases and at J to 1 base, leaving 5 bases not matched to a gene. Per germline, CDR1 MNHEY and CDR2 SVGAGI. The CDR3 loop reads CASRSGQPNTEAFF. Written as DNA, the CDR3 is TGTGCCAGCAGGTCGGGACAGCCGAACACTGAAGCTTTCTTT.

The rearrangement links TRBV29-1 to TRBJ2-2; D may be TRBD1 (6 bases). CDR1 SQVTM and CDR2 ANQGSEA come from the germline V gene. The length of the CDR3 is 18 residues. Between the trimmed V and J ends, which lost 0 bases and 4 bases, there was a span of 21 bases. As DNA, the CDR3 is TGCAGCGTTGAAGAGCCCGTTCGGACAGCCCCCTTCACCGGGGAGCTGTTTTTT. Protein product: CSVEEPVRTAPFTGELFF.

This clone was seen only a few times. The chain combines TRBV25-1 with TRBJ2-2, with no clear D. The CDR3 has 18 residues. Germline V gene sequence: CDR1 MGHDK, CDR2 SYGVNS. V was clipped by 3 bases and J by 0 bases, with 17 bases between them. CDR3 bases: TGTGCCAGCAGTGAGATGACACCTCAAATGCCGAACACCGGGGAGCTGTTTTTT. This sequence encodes CASSEMTPQMPNTGELFF.

There are a few counts of this clone. The chain has TRBV6-1 and TRBJ1-1; D is possibly TRBD1 (6 bases). This CDR3 is built from 15 residues. CDR1 and CDR2 from the germline V gene are MNHNS and SASEGT. Trimming cost V 4 bases and J 0 bases, with 12 bases left between them. The CDR3: CASSVLQGLNTEAFF. The DNA for the CDR3 is TGTGCCAGCAGTGTATTACAGGGACTGAACACTGAAGCTTTCTTT.

The chain couples TRBV5-1 to TRBJ2-3; TRBD2 is a possible D gene (5 bases). The V end was cut by 5 bases, the J end by 2 bases, with 9 bases between. The CDR3 sequence is 13 residues long. Germline CDR1 SGHRS, CDR2 YFSETQ. Written as DNA, the CDR3 is TGCGCCAGCAGAACTAGTGTCACAGATACGCAGTATTTT. Encoded protein: CASRTSVTDTQYF.

This clone was seen only a few times. The V call is TRBV30, the J call TRBJ2-3; either TRBD1 or TRBD2 may fit D (6 bases each). The germline V gene encodes CDR1 GTSNPN and CDR2 SVGIG (reference sequence). Trimming left V 5 bases short and J 1 base short, with 13 bases between. This CDR3 region has 14 residues. CDR3 amino acids: CAWGGGGGTDTQYF. The CDR3, as DNA: TGTGCCTGGGGGGGCGGCGGGGGCACAGATACGCAGTATTTT. Full variable domain (rest looked up from reference TRBV30 and TRBJ2-3): SQTIHQWPATLVQPVGSPLSLECTVEGTSNPNLYWYRQAAGRGLQLLFYSVGIGQISSEVPQNLSASRPQDRQFILSSKKLLLSDSGFYLCAWGGGGGTDTQYFGPGTRLTVL.

The chain carries TRBV13 and TRBJ2-7; 11 positions agree with TRBD2. V lost 5 bases to trimming and J lost 2 bases; unmatched junction nucleotides: 8. The V gene's germline CDR1 is PRHDT and CDR2 FYEKMQ (reference sequence). This CDR3 comprises 16 residues. CDR3 region: CASSRKASGGTYEQYF. The DNA for the CDR3 is TGTGCCAGCAGCCGTAAAGCTAGCGGGGGGACCTACGAGCAGTACTTC.

In its sample, this clone was seen a few times. This rearrangement joins TRBV7-2 to TRBJ2-7; 8 bases align to TRBD1. The CDR3 sequence is 14 residues long. Germline lookup yields CDR1 SGHTA and CDR2 FQGNSA. With 0 bases clipped from V and 6 bases from J, the junction kept 4 bases outside the gene matches. CDR3 region: CASSLADRVGEQYF. The CDR3 coding sequence is TGTGCCAGCAGCTTAGCGGACAGGGTCGGCGAGCAGTACTTC.